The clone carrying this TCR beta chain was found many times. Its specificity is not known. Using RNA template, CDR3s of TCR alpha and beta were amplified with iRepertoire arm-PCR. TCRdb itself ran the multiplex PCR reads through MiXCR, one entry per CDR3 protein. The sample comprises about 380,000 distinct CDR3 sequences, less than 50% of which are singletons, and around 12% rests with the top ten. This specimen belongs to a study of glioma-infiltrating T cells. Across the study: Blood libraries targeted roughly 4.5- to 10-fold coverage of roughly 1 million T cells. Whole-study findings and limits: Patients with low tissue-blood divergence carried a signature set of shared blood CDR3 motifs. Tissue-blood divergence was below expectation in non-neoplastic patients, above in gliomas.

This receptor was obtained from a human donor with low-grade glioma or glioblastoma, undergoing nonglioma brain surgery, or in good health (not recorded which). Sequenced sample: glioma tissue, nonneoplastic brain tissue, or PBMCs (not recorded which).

The chain's CDR3 is CASSLPGHYEQYF. In DNA form, the CDR3 reads TGTGCCAGCAGTTTGCCGGGCCACTACGAGCAGTACTTC. The gene calls are TRBV27 and TRBJ2-7; D call uncertain. This CDR3 comprises 13 residues. V dropped 3 bases and J dropped 3 bases, with 9 bases sitting between them. The germline V gene has CDR1 MNHEY and CDR2 SMNVEV (reference sequence).